One and the same sample provided the 32 T cell receptor beta chains below, sequenced in a study of Tregs in tolerant kidney transplant recipients. The data were produced by immunoSEQ multiplex PCR, yet TCRdb's version contains in-frame clones alone and is incomplete. The sample records just under 65,000 clones, under 98% being singletons. The sample here was Tregs from blood, taken before the transplant. The source of these receptors is a human donor who received a combined kidney and bone marrow transplant.

This rearrangement joins TRBV7-3 to TRBJ2-2, with 8 bases lining up with TRBD1. Trimming took 5 bases from V and 7 from J; bases not matched to a gene: 3. Germline CDR1 SGHTA, CDR2 FQGTGA. This CDR3 region has 13 residues. CDR3 DNA: TGTGCCAGCAGCCCAACAGGGGGCGGGGAGCTGTTTTTT. This sequence encodes CASSPTGGGELFF.

This clone was counted a single time. The chain joins TRBV18 to TRBJ1-3; D is unresolved. This CDR3 region has 13 residues. Germline V lookup: CDR1 KGHSH, CDR2 LQKENI. The germline V and J ends were trimmed by 3 bases and 0 bases, with 3 bases remaining between them. The CDR3 protein is CASSPGSGNTIYF. The DNA of the CDR3 is TGTGCCAGCTCACCCGGCTCTGGAAACACCATATATTTT. Full variable domain (rest looked up from reference TRBV18 and TRBJ1-3): NAGVMQNPRHLVRRRGQEARLRCSPMKGHSHVYWYRQLPEEGLKFMVYLQKENIIDESGMPKERFSAEFPKEGPSILRIQQVVRGDSAAYFCASSPGSGNTIYFGEGSWLTVV.

V is TRBV5-1 and J is TRBJ2-2, with D possibly matching TRBD1 (6 bases). Germline V gene lookup returns CDR1 SGHRS and CDR2 YFSETQ. The CDR3 runs 14 residues. V dropped 1 base and J dropped 8 bases, with 12 bases sitting between them. This CDR3 reads CASSLHRETGELFF. CDR3 sequence (DNA): TGCGCCAGCAGCTTGCACAGGGAGACAGGGGAGCTGTTTTTT. Together with reference TRBV5-1 and TRBJ2-2, the CDR3 gives the full variable domain: KAGVTQTPRYLIKTRGQQVTLSCSPISGHRSVSWYQQTPGQGLQFLFEYFSETQRNKGNFPGRFSGRQFSNSRSEMNVSTLELGDSALYLCASSLHRETGELFFGEGSRLTVL.

This chain links TRBV6-5 with TRBJ2-4; D call uncertain. The length of the CDR3 is 13 residues. Germline V lookup: CDR1 MNHEY, CDR2 SVGAGI. Trimming left V 6 bases short and J 0 bases short, with 6 bases between. The CDR3 region has the DNA TGTGCCAGCAGAGAGTTAGCCAAAAACATTCAGTACTTC. Protein sequence: CASRELAKNIQYF.

The rearrangement joins TRBV19 to TRBJ1-5; D unclear. The CDR3 spans 14 residues. The V gene's germline CDR1 is LNHDA and CDR2 SQIVND (reference sequence). The V end lost 4 bases, the J end lost 11 bases, and 18 bases lay between the germline ends. CDR3 residues: CASSTGSEAKAQHF. CDR3 DNA: TGTGCCAGTAGTACCGGGTCCGAGGCCAAGGCCCAGCATTTT.

The rearrangement links TRBV5-4 to TRBJ2-3; D gene ambiguous. The CDR3 has 14 amino acids. The V and J ends lost 1 base and 3 bases respectively, with 9 bases between them. CDR1 and CDR2 (germline): SGHNT, YYREEE (reference sequence). The CDR3 spells CASSLKAITDTQYF. In DNA form, the CDR3 reads TGTGCCAGCAGCTTGAAAGCTATAACAGATACGCAGTATTTT.

The chain carries TRBV5-4 and TRBJ2-3; 13 bases line up with TRBD2. The length of the CDR3 is 17 residues. J gave up 6 bases and V 3 bases, and 10 bases lay outside the gene matches. Germline V gene data show CDR1 as SGHNT and CDR2 as YYREEE (reference sequence). In DNA form, the CDR3 reads TGTGCCAGCAGCTCCTCAACTAGCGGGGGGGCGGCCGATACGCAGTATTTT. The encoded protein is CASSSSTSGGAADTQYF. Using reference TRBV5-4 and TRBJ2-3 for the parts outside the CDR3, the full variable domain is ETGVTQSPTHLIKTRGQQVTLRCSSQSGHNTVSWYQQALGQGPQFIFQYYREEENGRGNFPPRFSGLQFPNYSSELNVNALELDDSALYLCASSSSTSGGAADTQYFGPGTRLTVL.

CDR3 in DNA: TGTGCCAGCAGCTTAGATTCGGCGGTTTCGCAGTATTTT. This gives the protein CASSLDSAVSQYF. The chain couples TRBV11-3 to TRBJ2-3; D is unresolved. Germline-derived CDR1 and CDR2 are SGHNT and YENEEA. Trimming removed 0 bases from V and 10 bases from J, with 11 bases in between. This CDR3 has 13 residues.

This chain links TRBV7-2 with TRBJ2-5; 11 positions agree with TRBD1. Germline values: CDR1 SGHTA, CDR2 FQGNSA. This CDR3 has 16 residues. V shed 5 bases and J 4 bases; nucleotides not matched to a gene: 9. The CDR3 region has the DNA TGTGCCAGCAGCGCGAGATGGACAGGGGGCGGAGAGACCCAGTACTTC. Amino acid sequence: CASSARWTGGGETQYF. Full variable domain (rest looked up from reference TRBV7-2 and TRBJ2-5): GAGVSQSPSNKVTEKGKDVELRCDPISGHTALYWYRQSLGQGLEFLIYFQGNSAPDKSGLPSDRFSAERTGGSVSTLTIQRTQQEDSAVYLCASSARWTGGGETQYFGPGTRLLVL.

The V and J genes are TRBV2 and TRBJ1-2; 10 bases align to TRBD1. This CDR3 has 16 amino acids. CDR1 is SNHLY and CDR2 is FYNNEI in the germline V gene. With V trimmed by 6 bases and J by 3 bases, 10 bases remained unmatched. CDR3 bases: TGTGCCAGCAGCGCGGACAGGGGGAATTGGGACTATGGCTACACCTTC. Translation gives CASSADRGNWDYGYTF.

The V call is TRBV7-2, the J call TRBJ2-6; 7 bases agree with TRBD2. This CDR3 is built from 16 residues. V dropped 5 bases and J dropped 2; count of bases not matched to a gene: 6. The germline V gene has CDR1 SGHTA and CDR2 FQGNSA. The DNA of the CDR3 is TGTGCCAGCAGCCTAGGGAGGGGAGCTGGGGCCAACGTCCTGACTTTC. Its protein product is CASSLGRGAGANVLTF.

V is TRBV13 and J is TRBJ2-5; 9 positions match TRBD2. Near its end, the DNA agrees better with TRBJ2-7, so the J call may be wrong. Germline V gives CDR1 PRHDT, CDR2 FYEKMQ (reference sequence). The CDR3 has 14 residues. The CDR3 sequence is CASSLRLAAYEQYF. The CDR3 DNA reads as TGTGCCAGCAGCCTAAGACTAGCGGCATACGAGCAGTACTTC.

The J gene is TRBJ2-3, the V gene TRBV19; TRBD1 is a possible D gene (5 bases). V lost 6 bases to trimming and J lost 0 bases, with 10 bases between them. CDR1 and CDR2 from the germline V gene are LNHDA and SQIVND (reference sequence). This CDR3 spans 14 amino acids. CDR3 region: CASRRAGSTDTQYF. For the CDR3, the DNA is TGTGCCAGTAGGAGAGCAGGGAGCACAGATACGCAGTATTTT.

This rearrangement joins TRBV7-2 to TRBJ1-2; the D gene is possibly TRBD1 (5 bases). V gave up 0 bases and J gave up 7 bases, with 15 bases separating them. The CDR3 contains 15 residues. Germline CDR1 is SGHTA and CDR2 is FQGNSA. DNA for the CDR3: TGTGCCAGCAGCTTAGCCGTGGGGGGAAGGCTTGGCTACACCTTC. It codes for CASSLAVGGRLGYTF. The full variable domain, with the rest looked up from reference TRBV7-2 and TRBJ1-2, is GAGVSQSPSNKVTEKGKDVELRCDPISGHTALYWYRQSLGQGLEFLIYFQGNSAPDKSGLPSDRFSAERTGGSVSTLTIQRTQQEDSAVYLCASSLAVGGRLGYTFGSGTRLTVV.

The rearrangement uses TRBV5-1 and TRBJ2-7; D possibly corresponds to TRBD2 (6 bases). V lost 4 bases, J lost 4 bases, and 15 bases lay in between. Germline CDR1 reads SGHRS; CDR2 reads YFSETQ. This CDR3 is built from 14 residues. CDR3: CASSAGPSSYEQYF. The DNA for the CDR3 is TGCGCCAGCAGCGCGGGACCTAGTTCGTACGAGCAGTACTTC.

The chain couples TRBV10-2 to TRBJ2-1, with TRBD2 matching over 12 bases. The trim removed 7 bases at V and 4 bases at J, leaving 5 bases unmatched. This CDR3 is 15 amino acids long. From germline, CDR1 is WSHSY and CDR2 SAAADI. CDR3 sequence reads: CASTLTSGSYNEQFF. The DNA of the CDR3 is TGCGCCAGCACGCTGACTAGCGGGAGTTACAATGAGCAGTTCTTC.

The chain carries TRBV25-1 and TRBJ1-1; TRBD1 is a possible D gene (5 bases). Germline values: CDR1 MGHDK, CDR2 SYGVNS. With 1 base removed from V and 2 bases from J, the gap between germline ends came to 11 bases. CDR3 length: 15 amino acids. CDR3: CASSELGAANTEAFF. CDR3 DNA: TGTGCCAGCAGTGAATTAGGGGCCGCCAACACTGAAGCTTTCTTT.

The chain couples TRBV29-1 to TRBJ2-7, with no clear D. Trimming removed 5 bases from V and 7 bases from J, with 15 bases in between. Germline CDR1 SQVTM, CDR2 ANQGSEA. This CDR3 region has 12 residues. The CDR3 DNA is TGCAGCGTTACCGTCACTCTGAGAGAGCAGTACTTC. This encodes CSVTVTLREQYF.

The chain is built from TRBV28 and TRBJ1-2; D is ambiguous. Trimming shortened V by 8 bases and J by 5 bases, and 27 bases separated the two germline ends. Germline CDR1 reads MDHEN; CDR2 reads SYDVKM. The CDR3 is 17 amino acids. The CDR3 sequence: CASSFPLSRGILYGYTF. The CDR3 DNA reads TGTGCCAGCTCCTTCCCACTCTCACGGGGTATTTTATATGGCTACACCTTC.

The V and J genes are TRBV4-3 and TRBJ1-2, with a possible D match to TRBD1 (6 bases). The CDR3 sequence is 15 residues long. With 6 bases removed from V and 0 bases from J, the gap between germline ends came to 14 bases. Germline CDR1 reads LGHNA; CDR2 reads YSLEER. The CDR3 coding sequence is TGCGCCAGCAGTTATAAGGACAGCCCTAACTATGGCTACACCTTC. It yields the protein CASSYKDSPNYGYTF.

V is TRBV7-8 and J is TRBJ2-3; TRBD2 might be the D (6 bases). V was trimmed by 6 bases and J by 5 bases, leaving 12 bases between them. Germline V gene data show CDR1 as SGHVS and CDR2 as FQNEAQ. This CDR3 is 13 amino acids long. The CDR3 DNA reads TGTGCCAGCAGGCCACGGGGACTAGATACGCAGTATTTT. It yields the protein CASRPRGLDTQYF.

The J gene is TRBJ1-5, the V gene TRBV28, with D possibly TRBD1 on 5 matching bases. The germline V gene encodes CDR1 MDHEN and CDR2 SYDVKM. Trimming removed 4 bases from V and 0 bases from J, with 16 bases in between. The CDR3 is 17 residues long. CDR3 in DNA: TGTGCCAGCAGTTGGTGGCAGGGTTCGGATAGCAATCAGCCCCAGCATTTT. Translating it yields CASSWWQGSDSNQPQHF. Drawing the rest from reference TRBV28 and TRBJ1-5, the complete variable domain is DVKVTQSSRYLVKRTGEKVFLECVQDMDHENMFWYRQDPGLGLRLIYFSYDVKMKEKGDIPEGYSVSREKKERFSLILESASTNQTSMYLCASSWWQGSDSNQPQHFGDGTRLSIL.

This clone appeared a single time. This rearrangement joins TRBV5-1 to TRBJ2-5; 7 positions match TRBD2. J lost 2 bases, V lost 0 bases, and 10 bases had no gene match. The germline gives CDR1 SGHRS, CDR2 YFSETQ. This CDR3 is 17 amino acids long. The CDR3, as DNA: TGCGCCAGCAGCTTGGCCGTGGGGGGGACGGAACAAGAGACCCAGTACTTC. Its protein product is CASSLAVGGTEQETQYF.

The chain recombines TRBV19 with TRBJ1-2, with 7 bases fitting TRBD1. The CDR3 extends over 14 amino acids. CDR1 LNHDA and CDR2 SQIVND come from the germline V gene (reference sequence). Trimming at V came to 7 bases and at J to 4 bases, leaving 9 bases not matched to a gene. The CDR3 loop reads CASNLRGTVYGYTF. The CDR3 bases are TGTGCCAGTAACCTTCGGGGGACAGTCTATGGCTACACCTTC. Based on the CDR3 plus reference TRBV19 and TRBJ1-2, the full variable domain is DGGITQSPKYLFRKEGQNVTLSCEQNLNHDAMYWYRQDPGQGLRLIYYSQIVNDFQKGDIAEGYSVSREKKESFPLTVTSAQKNPTAFYLCASNLRGTVYGYTFGSGTRLTVV.

The rearrangement links TRBV27 to TRBJ1-1; a weak D match, TRBD1 (6 bases). This CDR3 spans 13 amino acids. Trimming pared 6 bases from V and 0 bases from J, leaving 8 bases between. Germline CDR1 reads MNHEY; CDR2 reads SMNVEV (reference sequence). The CDR3 sequence is CASSRQVNTEAFF. The CDR3 coding sequence is TGTGCCAGCAGCAGACAGGTGAACACTGAAGCTTTCTTT.

The V gene is TRBV6-1, the J gene TRBJ2-3; 7 bases agree with TRBD1. This CDR3 has 15 residues. CDR1 is MNHNS, CDR2 SASEGT, per germline. V shed 8 bases, J shed 6 bases, and the junction held 14 bases outside the gene matches. The CDR3 is CASCFRDRVADTQYF. CDR3 sequence (DNA): TGTGCCAGCTGCTTCCGGGACAGAGTAGCGGATACGCAGTATTTT.

The CDR3 spells CASRAMTSSTGELFF. CDR3 in DNA: TGTGCCAGTAGAGCAATGACTAGCTCCACCGGGGAGCTGTTTTTT. The chain uses TRBV19 and TRBJ2-2, with 7 bases matching TRBD2. Trimming at V came to 6 bases and at J to 4 bases, leaving 8 bases not matched to a gene. The CDR3 runs to 15 residues. Germline lookup yields CDR1 LNHDA and CDR2 SQIVND (reference sequence).

This chain uses TRBV19 with TRBJ1-2, with unresolved D. This CDR3 has 12 amino acids. Per germline, CDR1 LNHDA and CDR2 SQIVND (reference sequence). V was pared by 7 bases and J by 1 base, with 7 bases between. DNA for the CDR3: TGTGCCAGTATCCCAGATAACTATGGCTACACCTTC. Amino acid sequence: CASIPDNYGYTF.

In its sample, this clone was seen once. This chain connects TRBV11-3 to TRBJ2-1; a weak D match, TRBD2 (6 bases). The CDR3 is 14 amino acids. V was cut by 5 bases and J by 3 bases, with 11 bases left in between. The V gene's germline CDR1 is SGHNT and CDR2 YENEEA. The CDR3 spells CASSPGTYYNEQFF. The CDR3 coding sequence is TGTGCCAGCAGCCCAGGGACTTACTACAATGAGCAGTTCTTC.

The chain links TRBV9 to TRBJ2-7; 10 bases are a match to TRBD1. The CDR3 extends over 14 amino acids. CDR1 SGDLS and CDR2 YYNGEE come from the germline V gene. V dropped 4 bases and J dropped 7; count of bases not matched to a gene: 8. This CDR3 reads CASSPRQGAVEQYF. CDR3 bases: TGTGCCAGCAGCCCCAGACAGGGGGCGGTGGAGCAGTACTTC.

The chain is built from TRBV5-5 and TRBJ2-7; possibly TRBD2 for D (7 bases). The ends were cut back, 3 bases at V and 3 bases at J, with 10 bases in the middle. The germline V gene encodes CDR1 SGHKS and CDR2 YYEKEE (reference sequence). The CDR3 contains 13 residues. For the CDR3, the DNA is TGTGCCAGCAGCTGGGGGGGCAGCTACGAGCAGTACTTC. It translates to CASSWGGSYEQYF.

The chain has TRBV7-8 and TRBJ1-1; a weak D match, TRBD1 (5 bases). V lost 4 bases, J lost 10 bases, and 19 bases lay in between. This CDR3 region has 14 residues. Germline CDR1 and CDR2: SGHVS and FQNEAQ. CDR3 nucleotide sequence: TGTGCCAGCAGCTCTGGACGGGGGAGAGTCGTAGCTTTCTTT. Translating gives CASSSGRGRVVAFF.